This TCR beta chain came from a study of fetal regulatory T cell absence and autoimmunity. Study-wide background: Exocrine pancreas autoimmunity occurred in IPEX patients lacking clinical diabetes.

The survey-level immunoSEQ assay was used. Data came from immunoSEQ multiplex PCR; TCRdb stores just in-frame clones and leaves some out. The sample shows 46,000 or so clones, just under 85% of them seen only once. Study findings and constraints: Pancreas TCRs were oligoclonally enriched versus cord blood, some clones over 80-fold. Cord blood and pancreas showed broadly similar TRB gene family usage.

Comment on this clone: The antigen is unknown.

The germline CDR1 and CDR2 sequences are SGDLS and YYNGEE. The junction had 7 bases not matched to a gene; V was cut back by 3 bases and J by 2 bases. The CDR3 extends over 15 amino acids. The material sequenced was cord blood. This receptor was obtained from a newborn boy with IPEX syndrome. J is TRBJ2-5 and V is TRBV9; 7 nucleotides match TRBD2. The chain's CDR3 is CASSAGILAQETQYF. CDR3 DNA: TGTGCCAGCAGCGCAGGAATACTAGCGCAAGAGACCCAGTACTTC.